The present T cell receptor (beta chain) was sequenced within a study of cytomegalovirus exposure and HLA in healthy donors. Notes on the study in general: Associated with cytomegalovirus, according to the listing, were around 160 TCR beta chains. Available immune exposure information covered CMV serostatus only.

Both 60 Vbeta primers and 13 Jbeta primers went into the PCR. Authors' data handling: Later work found 80 million to 85 million unique TCR beta chains, with around 10 million shared. Measured with immunoSEQ multiplex PCR; TCRdb has only the in-frame clones, and not every one. V, J and clone size are those of that table, while D and trimming were read from the DNA. The sample table sets out some 84,000 clones. CDR1 is SEHNR, CDR2 FQNEAQ, per germline (reference sequence). V lost 1 base and J lost 2, with 5 bases in between. The CDR3 runs 13 residues. Note on this clone: Its antigen is unidentified.

The rearrangement joins TRBV7-9 to TRBJ1-1; D is unclear. Sequencing was performed on PBMCs. The clonotype was recovered from a man aged 50 or older in good health and CMV-seronegative. CDR3 loop: CASSLDSNTEAFF. The CDR3 coding sequence is TGTGCCAGCAGCTTAGACAGCAACACTGAAGCTTTCTTT.